The 8 T cell receptor beta chains reported below all come from one sample, sequenced in a study of blood T cell repertoires in COVID-19. Clones were read by immunoSEQ multiplex PCR, and TCRdb kept only the in-frame ones, dropping some. The sample has about 28,000 clones, about 90% seen once. What was sequenced was peripheral blood. These receptor sequences come from a human donor in a cohort sampled during active COVID-19.

This chain joins TRBV5-1 and TRBJ2-5; a possible D gene is TRBD1 (7 bases). This CDR3 spans 13 amino acids. CDR1 and CDR2 from the germline V gene are SGHRS and YFSETQ. V was cut by 4 bases and J by 2 bases, with 9 bases left in between. This chain's CDR3 is CASSAGQQETQYF. DNA of the CDR3: TGCGCCAGCAGCGCGGGACAGCAAGAGACCCAGTACTTC.

The chain carries TRBV3-1 (or the pseudogene TRBV3-2) and TRBJ2-5, with D possibly TRBD1 on 5 matching bases. This CDR3 is 14 amino acids long. In germline, CDR1 is LGHDT, CDR2 YNNKEL (reference sequence). V lost 6 bases to trimming and J lost 3 bases, with 14 bases between them. The CDR3 DNA reads TGTGCCAGCAGGCCAGGTGCAGGGAAAGAGACCCAGTACTTC. Translation: CASRPGAGKETQYF.

The chain links TRBV10-3 to TRBJ2-4; a weak D match, TRBD1 (6 bases). The germline gives CDR1 ENHRY, CDR2 SYGVKD. Trimming removed 8 bases at V and 8 bases at J, with 16 bases between. The CDR3 is made up of 13 amino acids. The CDR3 loop reads CAISAQDSDIQYF. In DNA form, the CDR3 reads TGTGCCATCTCGGCGCAGGACAGTGACATTCAGTACTTC.

This chain uses TRBV11-2 with TRBJ1-4; D remains ambiguous. The V and J ends lost 1 base and 11 bases respectively, with 11 bases between them. This CDR3 is 13 amino acids long. The germline V gene encodes CDR1 SGHAT and CDR2 FQNNGV. This chain's CDR3 is CASSLGWSGKLFF. The DNA for the CDR3 is TGTGCCAGCAGCTTAGGGTGGAGTGGGAAACTGTTTTTT.

The rearrangement joins TRBV4-2 to TRBJ2-2; the match to TRBD2 covers 12 bases. Trimming at V came to 2 bases and at J to 6 bases, leaving 4 bases not matched to a gene. Per the germline V gene, CDR1 is LGHNA and CDR2 is YNFKEQ. The CDR3 extends over 16 amino acids. The CDR3 protein is CASSQKTSGSSGELFF. The CDR3, as DNA: TGTGCCAGCAGCCAAAAGACTAGCGGGAGCTCCGGGGAGCTGTTTTTT.

The J gene is TRBJ1-1, the V gene TRBV7-9; possibly TRBD1 for D (6 bases). Germline CDR1 and CDR2: SEHNR and FQNEAQ (reference sequence). V lost 1 base, J lost 8 bases, and 14 bases lay in between. The CDR3 contains 14 residues. The CDR3 reads CASSLGGRGREAFF. The CDR3 DNA sequence: TGTGCCAGCAGCTTAGGGGGCAGGGGTCGAGAAGCTTTCTTT.

The J gene is TRBJ1-5, the V gene TRBV21-1; the table's TRBD1 call for D was not verified on the DNA. TRBV21-1 is shown as a pseudogene. The CDR3 covers 16 residues. In DNA, the CDR3 is TGTGCCAGCAGCAAGGGAAGAAGGGGGCAAGATCAGCCCCAGCATTTT. Translation: CASSKGRRGQDQPQHF.

The chain is built from TRBV29-1 and TRBJ1-2, with D unresolved. This CDR3 is 14 amino acids long. Per the germline V gene, CDR1 is SQVTM and CDR2 is ANQGSEA. Trimming took 7 bases from V and 7 from J, leaving 22 bases between them. This CDR3 reads CSALRTVDVRGYTF. In DNA form, the CDR3 reads TGCAGCGCCCTGAGGACTGTTGATGTTCGTGGCTACACCTTC. The entire variable domain, with the rest obtained from reference TRBV29-1 and TRBJ1-2, is as follows: SAVISQKPSRDICQRGTSLTIQCQVDSQVTMMFWYRQQPGQSLTLIATANQGSEATYESGFVIDKFPISRPNLTFSTLTVSNMSPEDSSIYLCSALRTVDVRGYTFGSGTRLTVV.